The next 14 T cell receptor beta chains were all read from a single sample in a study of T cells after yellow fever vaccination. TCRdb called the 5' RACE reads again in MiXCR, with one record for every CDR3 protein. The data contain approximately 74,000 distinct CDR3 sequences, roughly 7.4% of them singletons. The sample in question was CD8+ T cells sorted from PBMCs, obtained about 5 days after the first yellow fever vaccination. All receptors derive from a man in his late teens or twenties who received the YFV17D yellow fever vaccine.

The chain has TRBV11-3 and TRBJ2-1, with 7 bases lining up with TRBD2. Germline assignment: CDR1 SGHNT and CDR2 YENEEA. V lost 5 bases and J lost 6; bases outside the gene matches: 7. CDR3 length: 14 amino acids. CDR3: CASSGRASGNEQFF. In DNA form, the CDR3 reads TGTGCCAGCAGCGGGCGGGCTAGCGGCAATGAGCAGTTCTTC.

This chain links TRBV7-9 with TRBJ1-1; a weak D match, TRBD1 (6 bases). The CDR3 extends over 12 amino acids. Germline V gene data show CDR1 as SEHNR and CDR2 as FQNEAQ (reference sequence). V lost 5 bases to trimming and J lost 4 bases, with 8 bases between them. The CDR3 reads CASSRGATEAFF. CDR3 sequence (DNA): TGTGCCAGCAGCCGGGGGGCCACTGAAGCTTTCTTT. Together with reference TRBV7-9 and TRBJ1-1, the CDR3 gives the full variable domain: DTGVSQNPRHKITKRGQNVTFRCDPISEHNRLYWYRQTLGQGPEFLTYFQNEAQLEKSRLLSDRFSAERPKGSFSTLEIQRTEQGDSAMYLCASSRGATEAFFGQGTRLTVV.

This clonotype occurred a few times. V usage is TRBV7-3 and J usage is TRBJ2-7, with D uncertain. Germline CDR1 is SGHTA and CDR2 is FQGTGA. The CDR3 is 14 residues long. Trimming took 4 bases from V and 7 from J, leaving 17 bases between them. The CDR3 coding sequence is TGTGCCAGCAGCTACCGCAGGCAACGGGTGGAGCAGTACGTC. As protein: CASSYRRQRVEQYV.

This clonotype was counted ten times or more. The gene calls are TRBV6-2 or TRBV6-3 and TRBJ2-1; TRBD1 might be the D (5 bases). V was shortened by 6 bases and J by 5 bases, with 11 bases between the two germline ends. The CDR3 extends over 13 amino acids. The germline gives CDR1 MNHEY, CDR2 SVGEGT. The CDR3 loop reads CASSILGDNEQFF. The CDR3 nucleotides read TGTGCCAGCAGCATCTTAGGGGACAATGAGCAGTTCTTC.

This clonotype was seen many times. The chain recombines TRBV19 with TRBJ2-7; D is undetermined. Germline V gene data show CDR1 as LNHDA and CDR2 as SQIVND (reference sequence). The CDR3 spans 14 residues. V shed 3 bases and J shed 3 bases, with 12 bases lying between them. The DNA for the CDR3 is TGTGCCAGTAGTATCAGACAAAACGACTACGAGCAGTACTTC. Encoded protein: CASSIRQNDYEQYF.

The CDR3 region has the DNA TGCAGTGCTAGAGAGGGCACCCGATCGCCCCAGCATTTT. Translating gives CSAREGTRSPQHF. The V gene is TRBV20-1, the J gene TRBJ1-5; D is unresolved. The germline V and J ends were trimmed by 0 bases and 9 bases, with 12 bases remaining between them. The CDR3 extends over 13 amino acids. In germline, CDR1 is DFQATT, CDR2 SNEGSKA (reference sequence).

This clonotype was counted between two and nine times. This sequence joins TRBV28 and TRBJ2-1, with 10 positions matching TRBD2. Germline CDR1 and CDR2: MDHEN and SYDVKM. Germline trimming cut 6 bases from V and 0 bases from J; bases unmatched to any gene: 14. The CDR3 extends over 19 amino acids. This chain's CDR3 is CASSNPGTSEPLSYNEQFF. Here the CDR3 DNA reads TGTGCCAGCAGCAATCCCGGGACTAGCGAACCCCTCTCCTACAATGAGCAGTTCTTC.

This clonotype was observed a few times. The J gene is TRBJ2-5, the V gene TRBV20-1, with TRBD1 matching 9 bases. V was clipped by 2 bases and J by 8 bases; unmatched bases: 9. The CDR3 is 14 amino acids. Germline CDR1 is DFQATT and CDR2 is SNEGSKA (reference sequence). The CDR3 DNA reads TGCAGTGCTAGAACACAGGGGGCCGAGGATACCCAGTACTTC. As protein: CSARTQGAEDTQYF.

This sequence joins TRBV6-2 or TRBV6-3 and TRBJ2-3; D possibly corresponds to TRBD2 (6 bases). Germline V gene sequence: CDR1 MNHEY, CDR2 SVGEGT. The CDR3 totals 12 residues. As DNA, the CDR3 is TGTGGCGCGGGCCGGGAGACGGATACGCAGTATTTT. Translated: CGAGRETDTQYF.

Here the CDR3 DNA reads TGTGCCAGCAGCAAACAGGGTGGCGGTGGTACGCAGTATTTT. This translates into CASSKQGGGGTQYF. The chain uses TRBV7-7 and TRBJ2-3, with a tentative D call TRBD1 (6 bases). The CDR3 has 14 residues. Germline assignment: CDR1 SSHAT and CDR2 FNYEAQ (reference sequence). V gave up 5 bases and J gave up 8 bases, with 17 bases separating them.

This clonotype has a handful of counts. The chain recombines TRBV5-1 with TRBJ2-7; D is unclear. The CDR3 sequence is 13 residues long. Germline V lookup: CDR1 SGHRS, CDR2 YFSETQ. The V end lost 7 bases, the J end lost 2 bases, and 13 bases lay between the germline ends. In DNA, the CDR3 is TGCGCCAGCTCTGGGGAAGAGGCCTACGAGCAGTACTTC. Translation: CASSGEEAYEQYF.

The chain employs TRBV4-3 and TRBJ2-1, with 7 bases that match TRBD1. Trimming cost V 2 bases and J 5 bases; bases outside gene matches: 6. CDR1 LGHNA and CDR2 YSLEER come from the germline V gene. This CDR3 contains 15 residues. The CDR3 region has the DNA TGCGCCAGCAGCCAACTACAGGGGACACACAATGAGCAGTTCTTC. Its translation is CASSQLQGTHNEQFF.

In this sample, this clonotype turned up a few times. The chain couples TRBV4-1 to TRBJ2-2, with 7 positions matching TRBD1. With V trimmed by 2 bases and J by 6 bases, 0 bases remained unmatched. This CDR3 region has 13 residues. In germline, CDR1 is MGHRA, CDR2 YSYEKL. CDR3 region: CASSQQGAGELFF. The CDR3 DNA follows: TGCGCCAGCAGCCAACAGGGGGCCGGGGAGCTGTTTTTT.

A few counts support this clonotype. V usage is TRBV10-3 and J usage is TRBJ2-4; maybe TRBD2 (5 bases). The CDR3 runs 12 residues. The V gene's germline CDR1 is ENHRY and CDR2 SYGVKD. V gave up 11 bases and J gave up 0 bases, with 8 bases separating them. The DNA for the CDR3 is TGTGCCGGGAGAGTAGCCAAAAACATTCAGTACTTC. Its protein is CAGRVAKNIQYF.